This T cell receptor (beta chain) was sequenced during a study of cytomegalovirus exposure and HLA in healthy donors. Looked up from germline, CDR1 is KGHSH and CDR2 is LQKENI. The V and J ends lost 5 bases and 6 bases, in that order; junction bases with no gene match: 7. The CDR3 is made up of 15 amino acids. Researchers ran the PCR with 60 Vbeta and 13 Jbeta primers. Measured with immunoSEQ multiplex PCR; TCRdb has only the in-frame clones, and not every one. The data hold 150,000 to 200,000 clones, with around 80% observed a single time. The sample comprised PBMCs. This sequence joins TRBV18 and TRBJ2-3; 11 nucleotides align to TRBD2. The TCR originated in a woman between 40 and 50 years old in good health and CMV-seropositive. CDR3 loop: CASSSSGGALDTQYF. For the CDR3, the DNA is TGTGCCAGCTCAAGTAGCGGGGGGGCCCTGGATACGCAGTATTTT.